This TCR beta chain was sequenced in a study of blood T cell repertoires in COVID-19. Turning to the study itself: T cells, B-cell-depleted T cells, or PBMCs provided the cDNA or gDNA that served as material.

The authors' processing: Amplification with reference gene primers provided the estimates of nucleated cell counts. TCRdb keeps only in-frame clones here, not all; method: immunoSEQ multiplex PCR. V, J and clone size were drawn from that table, and D and trimming were deduced from the DNA. This sample has tens of thousands of clones, with about 76% found just once. CDR3 length: 15 amino acids. Between the trimmed V and J ends, which lost 5 bases and 5 bases, there was a span of 16 bases. Germline CDR1 and CDR2: SGHAT and FQNNGV. The chain couples TRBV11-2 to TRBJ1-5; TRBD1 might be the D (6 bases). This TCR was recovered from a man aged 65 to 85 with active or convalescent COVID-19. Sequenced sample: peripheral blood. This CDR3 reads CASSAATGFDQPQHF. CDR3 sequence (DNA): TGTGCCAGCAGCGCCGCCACAGGGTTTGATCAGCCCCAGCATTTT.